Below are 6 T cell receptor beta chains sequenced from a single sample in a study of cytomegalovirus exposure and HLA in healthy donors. PCR used 60 Vbeta primers and 13 Jbeta primers. TCRdb's copy holds only in-frame clones and misses some; the assay was immunoSEQ multiplex PCR. The profile shows 180,000 or so clones, 77% of them singletons. Sequencing used PBMCs. The receptors were gathered from a man aged 18 to 35 in good health and CMV-seronegative.

The chain has TRBV7-2 and TRBJ2-7; the D is unclear. The V gene lost 1 base and the J gene lost 6 bases, with 13 bases spanning the gap. Germline V gene lookup returns CDR1 SGHTA and CDR2 FQGNSA. The CDR3 totals 14 residues. The CDR3 region is CASSLGRSVVEQYF. The CDR3 nucleotides read TGTGCCAGCAGCTTAGGCAGGTCTGTGGTCGAGCAGTACTTC.

J is TRBJ2-7 and V is TRBV27, with 11 bases that match TRBD1. Trimming removed 7 bases from V and 3 bases from J; junction bases left unmatched: 20. Germline V gene lookup returns CDR1 MNHEY and CDR2 SMNVEV (reference sequence). The CDR3 has 19 residues. The CDR3 loop is CASTTILGHTGTGGYEQYF. For the CDR3, the DNA is TGTGCCAGCACCACCATATTAGGCCACACCGGGACAGGGGGCTACGAGCAGTACTTC.

V gene TRBV27 combines with J gene TRBJ2-1; the D gene is possibly TRBD2 (5 bases). The CDR3 totals 16 residues. V was trimmed by 0 bases and J by 0 bases, leaving 9 bases between them. Germline V gene lookup returns CDR1 MNHEY and CDR2 SMNVEV (reference sequence). CDR3 sequence (DNA): TGTGCCAGCAGTTTATCGGTTGGGAGCTCCTACAATGAGCAGTTCTTC. Encoded protein: CASSLSVGSSYNEQFF.

The chain carries TRBV13 and TRBJ2-1, with 9 bases aligning to TRBD2. Trimming at V came to 5 bases and at J to 2 bases, leaving 4 bases not matched to a gene. Germline values: CDR1 PRHDT, CDR2 FYEKMQ (reference sequence). The CDR3 has 15 amino acids. CDR3 sequence reads: CASSHGLATYNEQFF. The CDR3 DNA reads as TGTGCCAGCAGCCACGGACTAGCGACCTACAATGAGCAGTTCTTC.

V is TRBV30 and J is TRBJ2-3, with D perhaps matching TRBD1 (7 bases). V was clipped by 3 bases and J by 2 bases, with 15 bases between them. The germline V gene encodes CDR1 GTSNPN and CDR2 SVGIG (reference sequence). The CDR3 runs 15 residues. The CDR3 nucleotides read TGTGCCTGGAGGCACGCGGGACAGTCCACAGATACGCAGTATTTT. Translation: CAWRHAGQSTDTQYF.

This clone appeared a few times. The V call is TRBV5-6, the J call TRBJ2-7; 9 bases line up with TRBD2. V was clipped by 4 bases and J by 0 bases; unmatched bases: 8. Germline V lookup: CDR1 SGHDT, CDR2 YYEEEE. The CDR3 spans 16 residues. The CDR3: CASSPGTSLLSYEQYF. CDR3 sequence (DNA): TGTGCCAGCAGCCCCGGGACTAGCCTTCTCTCCTACGAGCAGTACTTC.